The clone carrying this TCR beta chain was observed a single time. Method: immunoSEQ multiplex PCR; TCRdb's copy keeps in-frame clones and lacks some. The table has tens of thousands of clones, roughly nine tenths seen once; the top ten hold more than 9%. The data originate from a study of OX40 agonist ivuxolimab in advanced cancers. On the study more broadly: Those treated in dose escalation had hepatocellular carcinoma, melanoma, renal cell cancer or head and neck cancer.

Autoimmune disease history or systemic immunosuppression disqualified patients. Here the sequenced sample was CD4+ or CD8+ T cells sorted from blood, taken in a trial of the OX40 agonist ivuxolimab. This clonotype was sampled from an adult with an advanced solid tumor such as melanoma, head and neck, liver or kidney cancer.

This CDR3 reads CASSDGGPGGTEAFF. The CDR3, as DNA: TGCGCCAGCAGTGACGGTGGACCCGGGGGGACTGAAGCTTTCTTT. The chain links TRBV10-1 to TRBJ1-1, with a possible D match to TRBD1 (5 bases). This CDR3 has 15 amino acids. V was shortened by 3 bases and J by 5 bases, with 16 bases between the two germline ends. Germline V gene lookup returns CDR1 WNHNN and CDR2 SYGVQD (reference sequence).